This is a list of T cell receptor beta chains from one sample in a study of vaccination effects on CD4 cells after COVID-19. Assay: immunoSEQ multiplex PCR; the TCRdb copy retains only in-frame clones and omits some. The sample lists 40,000 to 45,000 clones, roughly 79% seen once, with more than 10% in the top ten. No antigens are known for them. The input for sequencing was CD4+ T cells from PBMCs cultured with SARS-CoV-2 spike peptides, taken before COVID-19 vaccination. The source of these receptors is a human donor who received a COVID-19 vaccine. Each CDR3 is given with its conserved first and last residue. A D gene is named only where the DNA matches it firmly. Size is stated for part of the rows, as once, few or many counts, or as a class when the clone is expanded.

TRBD2,TRBV28,.,TRBJ2-1,CASGTSSYNEQFF,TGTGCCAGCGGGACTAGCTCCTACAATGAGCAGTTCTTC
.,TRBV3-1/TRBV3-2,.,TRBJ2-3,CASSQGDSQYTDTQYF,TGTGCCAGCAGCCAAGGAGACTCCCAATACACAGATACGCAGTATTTT
TRBD2,TRBV19,.,TRBJ2-3,CASSITSGGFTDTQYF,TGTGCCAGTAGTATTACTAGCGGGGGATTCACAGATACGCAGTATTTT
.,TRBV5-1,.,TRBJ2-1,CASSLDDYNEQFF,TGCGCCAGCAGCTTGGACGACTACAATGAGCAGTTCTTC
.,TRBV5-1,.,TRBJ2-5,CASSLGSGNNIQETQYF,TGCGCCAGCAGCTTGGGGTCTGGGAACAATATCCAAGAGACCCAGTACTTC
TRBD1,TRBV7-9,.,TRBJ1-1,CASSSQGAAPRAFF,TGTGCCAGCAGCTCACAGGGGGCCGCTCCTAGGGCTTTCTTT
TRBD2,TRBV7-2,few,TRBJ2-3,CASSLGASGGAQDTQYF,TGTGCCAGCAGCTTAGGGGCTAGCGGGGGGGCCCAAGATACGCAGTATTTT
TRBD1,TRBV12-3/TRBV12-4,.,TRBJ1-6,CASSELTGSPLHF,TGTGCCAGCAGTGAATTGACAGGGTCACCCCTCCACTTT
.,TRBV5-1,.,TRBJ2-3,CASSLVEDTQYF,TGCGCCAGCAGCTTGGTTGAGGATACGCAGTATTTT
.,TRBV10-2,.,TRBJ1-6,CASSEGVSSYNSPLHF,TGCGCCAGCAGTGAGGGGGTGAGCTCCTATAATTCACCCCTCCACTTT
.,TRBV20-1,once,TRBJ1-1,CSASGGAAAFF,TGCAGTGCTAGTGGAGGGGCAGCAGCTTTCTTT
.,TRBV4-1,.,TRBJ1-5,CASSRVGIQPQHF,TGCGCCAGCAGCCGGGTAGGGATTCAGCCCCAGCATTTT
.,TRBV24-1,.,TRBJ1-6,CATSDRLNSPLHF,TGTGCCACCAGTGACAGGCTAAATTCACCCCTCCACTTT
TRBD1,TRBV7-3,.,TRBJ2-5,CASSLKGRGYGETQYF,TGTGCCAGCAGCTTAAAGGGCAGGGGGTACGGGGAGACCCAGTACTTC
.,TRBV19,.,TRBJ1-2,CASSGRFGYGYTF,TGTGCCAGTAGTGGACGATTTGGATATGGCTACACCTTC
.,TRBV6-2/TRBV6-3,few,TRBJ1-3,CASSYGYSSGNTIYF,TGTGCCAGCAGTTACGGGTACAGCTCTGGAAACACCATATATTTT
.,TRBV7-9,.,TRBJ2-3,CASSLPGLLGTDTQYF,TGTGCCAGCAGCTTACCCGGGCTGCTAGGCACAGATACGCAGTATTTT
.,TRBV18,.,TRBJ2-3,CASSPSGPDTQYF,TGTGCCAGCTCACCCAGTGGGCCAGATACGCAGTATTTT
.,TRBV12-3/TRBV12-4,.,TRBJ1-2,CASSYSQGHTF,TGTGCCAGCAGTTACTCACAGGGACACACCTTC
.,TRBV5-5,.,TRBJ2-1,CASGQLTAYNEQFF,TGTGCCAGCGGCCAGTTGACAGCCTACAATGAGCAGTTCTTC
.,TRBV11-1,.,TRBJ1-3,CASSRRGASGNTIYF,TGTGCCAGCAGCCGGAGGGGGGCCTCTGGAAACACCATATATTTT
TRBD2,TRBV27,few,TRBJ2-1,CASSSLAGGPTMFVEQFF,TGTGCCAGCAGTTCGCTAGCGGGGGGCCCTACAATGTTTGTGGAGCAGTTCTTC
.,TRBV5-1,once,TRBJ2-3,CASSSGQYTDTQYF,TGCGCCAGCAGCTCAGGACAGTACACAGATACGCAGTATTTT
.,TRBV5-5,.,TRBJ1-3,CASSQNLGGNTIYF,TGTGCCAGCAGCCAAAACCTGGGAGGAAACACCATATATTTT
.,TRBV3-1/TRBV3-2,.,TRBJ1-2,CASSTRQTGYTF,TGTGCCAGCAGCACCCGACAGACCGGCTACACCTTC
.,TRBV5-1,.,TRBJ2-3,CASSLAGLGTDTQYF,TGCGCCAGCAGCTTGGCCGGGCTTGGCACAGATACGCAGTATTTT
TRBD2,TRBV19,.,TRBJ2-2,CASRRLAWTGELFF,TGTGCCAGTAGGAGACTAGCGTGGACCGGGGAGCTGTTTTTT
TRBD2,TRBV11-2,.,TRBJ2-5,CASSLGLAGTMETQYF,TGTGCCAGCAGCCTTGGACTAGCGGGGACGATGGAGACCCAGTACTTC
.,TRBV24-1,.,TRBJ1-2,CATSDTTGFVTGYTF,TGTGCCACCAGTGACACCACAGGGTTTGTTACTGGCTACACCTTC
TRBD1,TRBV2,few,TRBJ1-6,CASSSTGVSPLHF,TGTGCCAGCAGTTCGACAGGGGTCTCACCCCTCCACTTT
.,TRBV20-1,.,TRBJ1-1,CSATIGAEAFF,TGCAGTGCAACCATCGGGGCTGAAGCTTTCTTT
TRBD1,TRBV25-1,.,TRBJ2-3,CASSGTTGLTDTQYF,TGTGCCAGCAGTGGGACGACAGGGTTAACAGATACGCAGTATTTT
TRBD1,TRBV5-6,.,TRBJ1-4,CASSFRRTGNEKLFF,TGTGCCAGCAGCTTTCGAAGGACAGGGAATGAAAAACTGTTTTTT
TRBD1,TRBV7-3,once,TRBJ1-2,CASSFRQGDGYTF,TGTGCCAGCAGCTTCAGACAGGGCGATGGCTACACCTTC
.,TRBV19,.,TRBJ1-4,CASSHQTAGKEKLFF,TGTGCCAGTAGTCACCAAACAGCGGGGAAGGAAAAACTGTTTTTT
.,TRBV19,.,TRBJ1-1,CASSIKGFVNTEAFF,TGTGCCAGTAGTATCAAAGGGTTTGTTAACACTGAAGCTTTCTTT
TRBD2,TRBV7-8,few,TRBJ2-5,CASSSQTSGGAPQYF,TGTGCCAGCAGCTCCCAGACTAGCGGGGGGGCCCCCCAGTACTTC
TRBD2,TRBV11-1,.,TRBJ2-3,CASSYSGGTDTQYF,TGTGCCAGCAGCTATAGCGGGGGGACAGATACGCAGTATTTT
.,TRBV2,.,TRBJ1-5,CASSERNQPQHF,TGTGCCAGCAGTGAACGGAATCAGCCCCAGCATTTT
TRBD1,TRBV29-1,.,TRBJ1-1,CSVAGTGGSEAFF,TGCAGCGTGGCCGGGACAGGGGGATCTGAAGCTTTCTTT
.,TRBV9,.,TRBJ1-6,CASSVQGFGSPLHF,TGTGCCAGCAGCGTACAGGGTTTTGGATCACCCCTCCACTTT
.,TRBV10-1,.,TRBJ2-2,CASSVGTGELFF,TGCGCCAGCAGTGTGGGAACCGGGGAGCTGTTTTTT
.,TRBV18,.,TRBJ2-1,CASSPNLDQAWFF,TGTGCCAGCTCACCGAACTTAGACCAGGCATGGTTCTTC
.,TRBV30,.,TRBJ2-5,CAWRGGPQTQYF,TGTGCCTGGAGGGGGGGCCCGCAGACCCAGTACTTC
TRBD2,TRBV5-4,.,TRBJ2-3,CASRSPSGGPDTQYF,TGTGCCAGCAGAAGTCCTAGCGGGGGGCCGGATACGCAGTATTTT
TRBD1,TRBV18,.,TRBJ1-5,CASSILGTGGNQPQHF,TGTGCCAGCTCAATACTCGGGACAGGGGGTAATCAGCCCCAGCATTTT
.,TRBV19,.,TRBJ1-5,CASSINAQGGNQPQHF,TGTGCCAGTAGTATAAACGCCCAGGGCGGCAATCAGCCCCAGCATTTT
TRBD1,TRBV6-6,.,TRBJ1-1,CASKKTGAAEAFF,TGTGCCAGCAAAAAGACAGGGGCGGCTGAAGCTTTCTTT
.,TRBV6-1,.,TRBJ2-1,CASSEGTRASYNEQFF,TGTGCCAGCAGTGAAGGGACAAGGGCCTCCTACAATGAGCAGTTCTTC
.,TRBV7-2,.,TRBJ2-2,CASSLTGYDTGELFF,TGTGCCAGCAGTCTTACAGGGTACGACACCGGGGAGCTGTTTTTT
.,TRBV24-1,.,TRBJ2-2,CATGAVGELFF,TGTGCCACCGGGGCGGTCGGGGAGCTGTTTTTT
.,TRBV9,.,TRBJ1-2,CASSVAGQGPNYGYTF,TGTGCCAGCAGCGTAGCTGGGCAGGGACCTAACTATGGCTACACCTTC
.,TRBV6-5,.,TRBJ1-1,CASSWGGAEKAFF,TGTGCCAGCAGTTGGGGGGGCGCGGAAAAGGCTTTCTTT
TRBD1,TRBV4-3,.,TRBJ1-2,CASSQEGAGGAPSGYTF,TGCGCCAGCAGCCAAGAAGGGGCAGGGGGCGCGCCGAGTGGCTACACCTTC
.,TRBV4-3,.,TRBJ2-1,CASSHRITAEYNEQFF,TGCGCCAGCAGCCACCGAATAACCGCGGAGTACAATGAGCAGTTCTTC